This T cell receptor (beta chain) was profiled in a study of control samples from healthy donors and cancer patients. Only in-frame clones appear in the TCRdb table, and some are missing; sequencing was by immunoSEQ multiplex PCR. The sample contains tens of thousands of clones, around 92% of which appear only once. The CDR3 is 13 residues long. V usage is TRBV21-1 and J usage is TRBJ1-2. TRBV21-1 is a known pseudogene. Input material: blood. This TCR came from a man under 40 in good health. CDR3 in DNA: TGTGCCAGCATCCGACGGTTCAACTATGGCTACACCTTC. Amino acid sequence: CASIRRFNYGYTF.